This T cell receptor (beta chain) was observed in a study of blood T cell repertoires in COVID-19. Authors' methods: How many nucleated cells were present was estimated from reference gene primer amplification. Profiling relied on immunoSEQ multiplex PCR, and the TCRdb table lists in-frame clones only, not all of them. V and J calls and clone size are those listed in that table; D and trimming were worked out from the DNA. The data contain 100,000 or so clones, 84% of them singletons. V was clipped by 1 base and J by 0 bases, with 7 bases between them. Germline CDR1 reads LGHNA; CDR2 reads YNFKEQ. CDR3 size: 15 residues.

The source of this sequence is a man aged 35-49 years with active or convalescent COVID-19. Sequencing was done on a sample of peripheral blood. This sequence joins TRBV4-2 and TRBJ1-5; D is perhaps TRBD1 (6 bases). The DNA for the CDR3 is TGTGCCAGCAGCCAAGCAGGGGATAGCAATCAGCCCCAGCATTTT. It codes for CASSQAGDSNQPQHF.